One and the same sample provided the 19 T cell receptor beta chains below, sequenced in a study of T-cell memory formation after mild COVID-19 (dated by TCRdb to the early 2020s). Libraries were prepared through 5' RACE. TCRdb records Illumina NovaSeq 6000 as the sequencer. The raw public reads went through TCRdb reprocessing: fastp at Q25, MiXCR clone calling, in-frame beta chains kept. Each CDR3 protein appears once, grouped with its most common genes and DNA. A total of hundreds of thousands of distinct CDR3 sequences appear in this sample, about a sixth of them only once. The ten biggest clones cover more than 20% of the sample. Sequenced: PBMCs or a T cell subset sorted from them (not recorded which). The receptors stem from a man younger than 35 who had mild COVID-19 (a few samples of this study predate the infection). The sample titles of this study are shuffled in the database, so cell type and time point are left out; the donor was told from shared clones.

The CDR3 region has the DNA TGCAGTGCTCCCGTCCCTCTGGGGAGCACTGAAGCTTTCTTT. Translation gives CSAPVPLGSTEAFF. The chain couples TRBV20-1 to TRBJ1-1; unclear D gene. V lost 5 bases and J 4 bases, leaving 17 bases between the germline ends. CDR1 is DFQATT and CDR2 is SNEGSKA in the germline V gene (reference sequence). The CDR3 totals 14 residues.

The V and J genes are TRBV7-2 and TRBJ2-7; 9 bases are shared with TRBD1. Trimming at V came to 1 base and at J to 5 bases, leaving 6 bases not matched to a gene. This CDR3 is 15 amino acids long. The V gene's germline CDR1 is SGHTA and CDR2 FQGNSA. The CDR3 here is CASSLEGTGLHEQYV. CDR3 nucleotides: TGTGCCAGCAGCTTAGAAGGGACAGGGCTCCACGAGCAGTACGTC.

This clonotype turned up a few times. This chain links TRBV4-3 with TRBJ1-3; the D gene is possibly TRBD1 (6 bases). CDR3 length equals 16 residues. Trimming took 4 bases from V and 3 from J, leaving 16 bases between them. Germline V gene sequence: CDR1 LGHNA, CDR2 YSLEER. Written as DNA, the CDR3 is TGCGCCAGCAGCCGAACTAACAGGGCTATTGGAAACACCATATATTTT. As protein: CASSRTNRAIGNTIYF.

The chain employs TRBV20-1 and TRBJ2-1; D gene uncertain. This CDR3 is built from 12 residues. Germline loops: CDR1 DFQATT, CDR2 SNEGSKA (reference sequence). Trimming shortened V by 3 bases and J by 9 bases, and 12 bases separated the two germline ends. The CDR3, as DNA: TGCAGTGCTAGCCTCGGTGAAGGTGAGCAGTTCTTC. Translated: CSASLGEGEQFF.

This rearrangement joins TRBV5-6 to TRBJ2-6, with D unclear. Looked up from germline, CDR1 is SGHDT and CDR2 is YYEEEE. The CDR3 is made up of 16 amino acids. V lost 4 bases to trimming and J lost 1 base, with 12 bases between them. CDR3 loop: CASSPFATSGANVLTF. CDR3 nucleotide sequence: TGTGCCAGCAGCCCCTTTGCTACGTCTGGGGCCAACGTCCTGACTTTC.

This clonotype occurred many times. The chain employs TRBV9 and TRBJ1-2; TRBD1 might be the D (6 bases). Trimming pared 0 bases from V and 0 bases from J, leaving 6 bases between. Germline CDR1 reads SGDLS; CDR2 reads YYNGEE. The CDR3 totals 14 residues. The CDR3 DNA reads as TGTGCCAGCAGCGTAGACAGGGCTAACTATGGCTACACCTTC. Translating it yields CASSVDRANYGYTF. Drawing the rest from reference TRBV9 and TRBJ1-2, the complete variable domain is DSGVTQTPKHLITATGQRVTLRCSPRSGDLSVYWYQQSLDQGLQFLIQYYNGEERAKGNILERFSAQQFPDLHSELNLSSLELGDSALYFCASSVDRANYGYTFGSGTRLTVV.

The chain couples TRBV6-5 to TRBJ2-1, with 11 bases matching TRBD2. V was clipped by 6 bases and J by 6 bases; unmatched bases: 10. The CDR3 consists of 16 residues. Germline CDR1 and CDR2: MNHEY and SVGAGI. The CDR3 sequence is CASRFRTLAGGNEQFF. CDR3 bases: TGTGCCAGCAGATTCCGAACTCTAGCGGGGGGCAATGAGCAGTTCTTC.

The J gene is TRBJ2-5, the V gene TRBV4-1; D may be TRBD1 or TRBD2 (5 bases each). The V gene's germline CDR1 is MGHRA and CDR2 YSYEKL. The CDR3 sequence is 15 residues long. Trimming removed 4 bases from V and 2 bases from J, with 14 bases in between. CDR3 region: CASSLSVGDQETQYF. The CDR3 coding sequence is TGCGCCAGCAGCCTCTCCGTGGGGGATCAAGAGACCCAGTACTTC.

This clonotype was seen repeatedly, ten times or more. V and J are TRBV5-1 and TRBJ1-1, with D unresolved. Germline V gene lookup returns CDR1 SGHRS and CDR2 YFSETQ. The V and J ends lost 0 bases and 0 bases respectively, with 3 bases between them. The length of the CDR3 is 13 residues. The CDR3 reads CASSLVLNTEAFF. Written as DNA, the CDR3 is TGCGCCAGCAGCTTGGTCCTGAACACTGAAGCTTTCTTT.

This clonotype was seen repeatedly, ten times or more. V usage is TRBV6-5 and J usage is TRBJ2-7; D is unclear. In germline, CDR1 is MNHEY, CDR2 SVGAGI. This CDR3 has 13 residues. V lost 0 bases, J lost 3 bases, and 6 bases lay in between. The CDR3 protein is CASSYSKDYEQYF. CDR3 nucleotide sequence: TGTGCCAGCAGTTACTCGAAAGACTACGAGCAGTACTTC.

The V gene is TRBV5-1, the J gene TRBJ2-5; 8 positions match TRBD1. The CDR3 length is 15 residues. The J segment lost 4 bases and the V segment lost 3 bases, leaving 8 bases of the junction unmatched. The germline CDR1 and CDR2 sequences are SGHRS and YFSETQ. The CDR3 DNA is TGCGCCAGCAGCTCTGAGGCAGGGGGCGGAGAGACCCAGTACTTC. It is translated as CASSSEAGGGETQYF.

This clonotype was counted only a few times. This chain connects TRBV9 to TRBJ2-1; D possibly corresponds to TRBD2 (5 bases). The germline V and J ends were trimmed by 4 bases and 9 bases, with 11 bases remaining between them. Germline V gives CDR1 SGDLS, CDR2 YYNGEE. The CDR3 is 12 residues long. CDR3 protein: CASSLIASEQFF. The CDR3 coding sequence is TGTGCCAGCAGCCTTATAGCGAGTGAGCAGTTCTTC.

The V call is TRBV5-1, the J call TRBJ2-5; 12 bases are a match to TRBD2. After removal of 3 bases from V and 1 base from J, the junction contained 4 bases not matched to a gene. From germline, CDR1 is SGHRS and CDR2 YFSETQ. This CDR3 contains 16 residues. The CDR3 region is CASSSGGLAGQETQYF. The CDR3 bases are TGCGCCAGCAGCTCGGGGGGACTAGCGGGCCAAGAGACCCAGTACTTC.

This clonotype was counted between two and nine times. The genes are TRBV5-1 and TRBJ2-1; D unclear. The CDR3 loop spans 13 amino acids. From germline, CDR1 is SGHRS and CDR2 YFSETQ. The V end was cut by 0 bases, the J end by 7 bases, with 8 bases between. The DNA for the CDR3 is TGCGCCAGCAGCTTGGCCAGATGGAATGAGCAGTTCTTC. Its protein product is CASSLARWNEQFF. Full variable domain (remainder filled in from reference TRBV5-1 and TRBJ2-1): KAGVTQTPRYLIKTRGQQVTLSCSPISGHRSVSWYQQTPGQGLQFLFEYFSETQRNKGNFPGRFSGRQFSNSRSEMNVSTLELGDSALYLCASSLARWNEQFFGPGTRLTVL.

This clonotype was counted at least ten times. The chain joins TRBV7-2 to TRBJ2-3; no reliable D call. Trimming left V 2 bases short and J 4 bases short, with 4 bases between. Germline V gene data show CDR1 as SGHTA and CDR2 as FQGNSA. The CDR3 totals 12 residues. The chain's CDR3 is CASSLKADTQYF. As DNA, the CDR3 is TGTGCCAGCAGCTTAAAGGCAGATACGCAGTATTTT.

This clonotype was seen only a few times. The rearrangement joins TRBV6-4 to TRBJ2-3; 10 nucleotides line up with TRBD2. After removal of 0 bases from V and 4 bases from J, the junction contained 1 base not matched to a gene. Per the germline V gene, CDR1 is MRHNA and CDR2 is SNTAGT. This CDR3 contains 15 residues. CDR3 protein: CASSDSAGGPDTQYF. The CDR3, as DNA: TGTGCCAGCAGTGACTCAGCGGGGGGGCCAGATACGCAGTATTTT.

This chain links TRBV2 with TRBJ1-4; D is possibly TRBD1 (5 bases). Germline V gives CDR1 SNHLY, CDR2 FYNNEI. Trimming left V 7 bases short and J 8 bases short, with 14 bases between. This CDR3 region has 13 residues. CDR3 bases: TGTGCCAGCATGGAGGGGACCCCCGAAAAACTGTTTTTT. Translated, it gives CASMEGTPEKLFF.

The chain has TRBV29-1 and TRBJ2-2; tentatively, D is TRBD2 (6 bases). CDR1 and CDR2 (germline): SQVTM, ANQGSEA. The CDR3 extends over 14 amino acids. The V and J ends lost 4 bases and 4 bases respectively, with 13 bases between them. CDR3 DNA sequence: TGCAGCGTTGTCGGGCTAGCGAGCACCGGGGAGCTGTTTTTT. It encodes CSVVGLASTGELFF.

The V call is TRBV7-9, the J call TRBJ2-1, with D hard to call. CDR3 length: 12 residues. Germline CDR1 and CDR2: SEHNR and FQNEAQ (reference sequence). Trimming removed 2 bases at V and 4 bases at J, with 3 bases between. The CDR3 DNA follows: TGTGCCAGCAGCTTAAAATACAATGAGCAGTTCTTC. Residues: CASSLKYNEQFF.